Listed below are T cell receptor beta chains from one sample, sequenced in a study of blood T cell repertoires in COVID-19. The method was immunoSEQ multiplex PCR; TCRdb's version includes in-frame clones alone and lacks a portion of them. The sample has about 430,000 clones, 70% to 90% seen once. Sequencing used PBMCs or T cells enriched from blood (not recorded which). The source is a woman aged 18-29 years who had been exposed to COVID-19. Both conserved end residues are part of each CDR3. The order of the fields is J gene, D gene, clone size, V gene, CDR3 protein, CDR3 DNA. D genes are given only for firm matches. Size tells how often a clone was seen (once, few, many) or the class of an expanded clone, and some rows leave it out.

TRBJ1-1 | TRBD1 | - | TRBV11-2 | CASSYTGGANTEAFF | TGTGCCAGCAGCTACACAGGGGGCGCTAATACTGAAGCTTTCTTT
TRBJ1-5 | - | - | TRBV28 | CASRPGRQAGGNQPQHF | TGTGCCAGCAGGCCCGGCCGCCAGGCGGGGGGCAATCAGCCCCAGCATTTT
TRBJ2-7 | TRBD1 | - | TRBV6-5 | CASRAGQGFNEQYF | TGTGCCAGCAGGGCGGGACAGGGGTTCAACGAGCAGTACTTC
TRBJ2-7 | - | - | TRBV28 | CASITPQGSYEQYF | TGTGCCAGCATTACCCCACAGGGCTCCTACGAGCAGTACTTC
TRBJ2-1 | - | once | TRBV3-1/TRBV3-2 | CASSQSVGAGGSSYNEQFF | TGTGCCAGCAGCCAGTCCGTGGGGGCAGGCGGGAGCTCCTACAATGAGCAGTTCTTC
TRBJ1-3 | - | - | TRBV14 | CASLDSGNTIYF | TGTGCCAGCCTAGACTCTGGAAACACCATATATTTT
TRBJ1-6 | - | - | TRBV4-2 | CASSQGVASPLHF | TGTGCCAGCAGCCAAGGCGTTGCGTCACCCCTCCACTTT
TRBJ2-4 | TRBD1 | once | TRBV7-9 | CASSFSGTVPNIQYF | TGTGCCAGCAGCTTCTCCGGGACAGTACCAAACATTCAGTACTTC
TRBJ1-4 | TRBD1 | - | TRBV9 | CASSGEDRVREKLFF | TGTGCCAGCAGCGGAGAAGACAGGGTACGGGAAAAACTGTTTTTT
TRBJ2-3 | TRBD1 | - | TRBV18 | CASSPSQGLAGGGPDTQYF | TGTGCCAGCTCACCGAGTCAGGGTCTGGCAGGGGGCGGCCCAGATACGCAGTATTTT
TRBJ2-1 | - | - | TRBV6-1 | CASHTGSNEQFF | TGTGCCAGCCACACCGGGTCCAATGAGCAGTTCTTC
TRBJ2-2 | TRBD1 | - | TRBV28 | CASRPTRQGGTGELFF | TGTGCCAGCAGACCGACCCGACAGGGGGGCACCGGGGAGCTGTTTTTT
TRBJ2-1 | - | - | TRBV29-1 | CSVEWAVTYNEQFF | TGCAGCGTTGAATGGGCTGTGACCTACAATGAGCAGTTCTTC
TRBJ1-2 | TRBD1 | - | TRBV6-5 | CASSYRDRGTYGYTF | TGTGCCAGCAGTTACAGGGACAGGGGGACCTATGGCTACACCTTC
TRBJ2-1 | - | - | TRBV6-5 | CASSYSGEGYNEQFF | TGTGCCAGCAGTTACTCAGGCGAGGGATACAATGAGCAGTTCTTC
TRBJ2-7 | - | - | TRBV30 | CAWRPNGLQDYEQYF | TGTGCCTGGAGGCCGAACGGACTACAGGACTACGAGCAGTACTTC
TRBJ2-1 | TRBD1 | - | TRBV2 | CASSRQGYNEQFF | TGTGCCAGCAGTAGACAGGGCTACAATGAGCAGTTCTTC
TRBJ2-7 | - | - | TRBV2 | CASSAQGLREQYF | TGTGCCAGCAGTGCGCAGGGCTTACGGGAGCAGTACTTC
TRBJ2-5 | - | - | TRBV28 | CASSLGAMGRETQYF | TGTGCCAGCAGTTTGGGAGCAATGGGTCGAGAGACCCAGTACTTC
TRBJ1-4 | TRBD1 | - | TRBV7-2 | CASSQTGTDNEKLFF | TGTGCCAGCAGTCAAACCGGGACAGATAATGAAAAACTGTTTTTT
TRBJ1-5 | - | - | TRBV28 | CASGGVSNQPQHF | TGTGCCAGTGGGGGCGTAAGCAATCAGCCCCAGCATTTT
TRBJ2-5 | TRBD2 | few | TRBV25-1 | CASSDPGTSGTQYF | TGTGCCAGCAGTGATCCCGGGACTAGCGGGACCCAGTACTTC
TRBJ2-1 | TRBD2 | few | TRBV7-2 | CASSLERGARSSYNEQFF | TGTGCCAGCAGCTTAGAGCGGGGGGCCAGGAGCTCCTACAATGAGCAGTTCTTC
TRBJ1-6 | - | - | TRBV7-2 | CASSLQGGRSPLHF | TGTGCCAGCAGCTTACAGGGTGGGCGCTCACCCCTCCACTTT
TRBJ2-5 | TRBD2 | - | TRBV7-2 | CASRDGLAGGSSAQYF | TGTGCCAGCAGAGACGGGCTAGCGGGGGGGTCCTCGGCCCAGTACTTC
TRBJ2-1 | - | - | TRBV7-6 | CASSPPGLLWEQFF | TGTGCCAGCAGCCCCCCGGGACTCCTATGGGAGCAGTTCTTC
TRBJ1-1 | - | - | TRBV19 | CASSMPLGAQDTEAFF | TGTGCCAGTAGTATGCCCCTGGGGGCCCAGGACACTGAAGCTTTCTTT
TRBJ1-6 | - | few | TRBV12-3/TRBV12-4 | CASSFRSDTVHF | TGTGCCAGCAGTTTTAGGTCGGACACCGTACACTTT
TRBJ1-6 | - | - | TRBV2 | CASSESGGLYNSPLHF | TGTGCCAGCAGTGAATCGGGGGGCCTCTATAATTCACCCCTCCACTTT
TRBJ2-3 | - | - | TRBV19 | CASSIGLGTDTQYF | TGTGCCAGTAGTATAGGACTAGGTACAGATACGCAGTATTTT
TRBJ1-5 | - | - | TRBV4-3 | CASSSQINQPQHF | TGCGCCAGCAGCTCCCAGATCAATCAGCCCCAGCATTTT
TRBJ2-7 | TRBD2 | - | TRBV28 | CASSLFQLRGRVYEQYF | TGTGCCAGCAGTTTATTTCAGCTGCGCGGGAGGGTTTACGAGCAGTACTTC
TRBJ2-2 | - | - | TRBV7-7 | CASSRTVNTGELFF | TGTGCTAGCAGCCGAACAGTGAACACCGGGGAGCTGTTTTTT
TRBJ1-5 | TRBD1 | - | TRBV6-6 | CASSHGTGINQPQHF | TGTGCCAGCAGTCATGGGACAGGGATCAATCAGCCCCAGCATTTT
TRBJ1-3 | - | - | TRBV7-6 | CASSLTPGNTGNTIYF | TGTGCCAGCAGTCTGACGCCAGGCAACACTGGAAACACCATATATTTT
TRBJ1-6 | TRBD1 | - | TRBV19 | CASSTTGGRSPLHF | TGTGCCAGTAGTACGACAGGGGGCCGCTCACCCCTCCACTTT
TRBJ1-3 | - | - | TRBV5-1 | CATRSRQRLSGNTIYF | TGCGCCACCAGATCGAGGCAGCGCCTCTCTGGAAACACCATATATTTT
TRBJ2-7 | - | - | TRBV5-6 | CASSLSSASYEQYF | TGTGCCAGCAGCTTGAGCTCAGCGTCCTACGAGCAGTACTTC
TRBJ1-2 | - | - | TRBV16 | CASSHLLDRKEGYTF | TGTGCCAGCAGCCACCTCCTGGACAGAAAGGAGGGCTACACCTTC
TRBJ2-3 | TRBD2 | - | TRBV4-1 | CASRTTRLAGGHRTDTQYF | TGCGCCAGCAGGACGACACGCCTAGCGGGAGGGCATCGCACAGATACGCAGTATTTT
TRBJ2-3 | TRBD2 | - | TRBV9 | CASSVVGGLAGDFTDTQYF | TGTGCCAGCAGCGTAGTAGGAGGACTAGCGGGGGATTTCACAGATACGCAGTATTTT
TRBJ2-1 | TRBD2 | - | TRBV9 | CASSARLAAYNEQFF | TGTGCCAGCAGCGCGCGACTAGCGGCATACAATGAGCAGTTCTTC
TRBJ2-7 | TRBD1 | - | TRBV10-3 | CAINGGQVYEQYF | TGTGCCATCAACGGAGGACAGGTCTACGAGCAGTACTTC
TRBJ2-3 | TRBD2 | - | TRBV6-1 | CASSEAGLALSTDTQYF | TGTGCCAGCAGTGAGGCGGGACTAGCGTTGAGCACAGATACGCAGTATTTT
TRBJ2-1 | - | - | TRBV6-2/TRBV6-3 | CASSYRGGGGPRYNEQFF | TGTGCCAGCAGTTACCGAGGAGGGGGGGGGCCGAGGTACAATGAGCAGTTCTTC
TRBJ1-5 | - | - | TRBV19 | CASSSPLRGRNQPQHF | TGTGCCAGTAGTTCCCCCCTGCGGGGCCGCAATCAGCCCCAGCATTTT
TRBJ2-7 | TRBD1 | - | TRBV19 | CASSISGTGAYEQYF | TGTGCCAGTAGTATATCCGGGACAGGAGCCTACGAGCAGTACTTC
TRBJ2-1 | TRBD2 | - | TRBV7-2 | CASSLVWTSGGSEQFF | TGTGCCAGCAGCTTAGTCTGGACTAGCGGGGGGAGTGAGCAGTTCTTC
TRBJ2-4 | TRBD2 | - | TRBV28 | CASTGLAGGPRPIQYF | TGTGCCAGCACTGGACTAGCGGGAGGGCCGAGGCCCATTCAGTACTTC
TRBJ1-4 | - | - | TRBV4-3 | CASSQGGYEEKLFF | TGCGCCAGCAGCCAAGGAGGTTATGAAGAAAAACTGTTTTTT
TRBJ1-2 | TRBD1 | - | TRBV6-2/TRBV6-3 | CASSWGQGQGYTF | TGTGCCAGCAGTTGGGGGCAGGGACAGGGCTACACCTTC
TRBJ1-2 | TRBD1 | - | TRBV3-1/TRBV3-2 | CASSQPQGSSYGYTF | TGTGCCAGCAGCCAACCACAGGGGTCTAGCTATGGCTACACCTTC
TRBJ2-5 | TRBD1 | - | TRBV19 | CASSSQGPGGQETQYF | TGTGCCAGTAGTTCTCAGGGCCCAGGGGGCCAAGAGACCCAGTACTTC
TRBJ2-1 | TRBD2 | - | TRBV5-1 | CASSFPSGNVNNEQFF | TGCGCCAGCAGCTTCCCTAGCGGGAATGTTAACAATGAGCAGTTCTTC
TRBJ1-2 | TRBD1 | - | TRBV5-1 | CASSFAGGIYGYTF | TGCGCCAGCAGCTTCGCAGGGGGGATCTATGGCTACACCTTC
TRBJ2-1 | - | few | TRBV27 | CASGYEQFF | TGTGCCAGCGGCTATGAGCAGTTCTTC
TRBJ2-7 | - | - | TRBV5-1 | CASRASAGSYEQYF | TGCGCCAGCAGGGCCTCCGCGGGATCCTACGAGCAGTACTTC
TRBJ1-2 | - | once | TRBV6-5 | CIRGRDYGYTF | TGTATACGCGGCAGGGACTATGGCTACACCTTC
TRBJ1-1 | TRBD1 | - | TRBV6-1 | CASSEAGGYTEAFF | TGTGCCAGCAGTGAAGCAGGGGGCTACACTGAAGCTTTCTTT